This TCR beta chain stems from a study of T cells in localized non-small cell lung cancer. Whole-study results and caveats: The greatest T cell clonality was found in uninvolved adjacent lung (higher than in tumor). With higher T cell density in blood came longer overall survival. Appearances in adjacent lung were noted for a median about 50 of the top 100 tumor clones.

This clone was seen a single time. Its target is not known. This CDR3 is 15 amino acids long. Trimming took 1 base from V and 4 from J, leaving 13 bases between them. Germline assignment: CDR1 WNHNN and CDR2 SYGVQD (reference sequence). Measured with immunoSEQ multiplex PCR; TCRdb has only the in-frame clones, and not every one. The sample lists about 12,000 clones; 84% were seen once. V and J are TRBV10-1 and TRBJ1-1; D might be TRBD1 (6 bases). The sequencing used peripheral blood, collected before any cancer treatment. The receptor comes from a male donor older than 55 with stage I squamous cell lung carcinoma. CDR3 residues: CASSEWGGQGTEAFF. CDR3 DNA sequence: TGCGCCAGCAGTGAGTGGGGGGGGCAAGGCACTGAAGCTTTCTTT.